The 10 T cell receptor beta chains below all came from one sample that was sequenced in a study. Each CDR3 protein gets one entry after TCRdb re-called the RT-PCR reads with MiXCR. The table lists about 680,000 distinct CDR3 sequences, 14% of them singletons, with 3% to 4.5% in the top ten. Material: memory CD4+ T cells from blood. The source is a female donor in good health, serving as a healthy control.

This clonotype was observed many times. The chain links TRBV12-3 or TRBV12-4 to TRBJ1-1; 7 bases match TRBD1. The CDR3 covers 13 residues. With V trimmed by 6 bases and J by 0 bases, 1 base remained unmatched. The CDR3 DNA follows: TGTGCCAGCAGGGGACAGATGAACACTGAAGCTTTCTTT. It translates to CASRGQMNTEAFF.

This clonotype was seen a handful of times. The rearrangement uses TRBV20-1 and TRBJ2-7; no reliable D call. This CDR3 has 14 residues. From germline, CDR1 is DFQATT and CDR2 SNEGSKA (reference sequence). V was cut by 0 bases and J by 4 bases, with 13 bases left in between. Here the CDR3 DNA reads TGCAGTGCTAGAGATGGGGTAGGAACATACGAGCAGTACTTC. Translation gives CSARDGVGTYEQYF.

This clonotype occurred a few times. The CDR3 DNA reads as TGCAGTGCTACCCTAGGGAGCACTGAAGCTTTCTTT. It encodes CSATLGSTEAFF. This chain joins TRBV20-1 and TRBJ1-1; D unclear. Germline CDR1 DFQATT, CDR2 SNEGSKA (reference sequence). Trimming took off 4 bases at V and 4 bases at J, with 10 bases between the two ends. The CDR3 sequence is 12 residues long.

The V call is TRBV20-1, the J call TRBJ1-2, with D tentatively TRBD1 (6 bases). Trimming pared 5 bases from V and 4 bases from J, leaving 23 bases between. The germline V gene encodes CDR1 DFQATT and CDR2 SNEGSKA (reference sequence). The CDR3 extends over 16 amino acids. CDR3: CSALQGVGLGSYGYTF. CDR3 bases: TGCAGTGCTTTACAGGGTGTAGGTCTGGGGAGCTATGGCTACACCTTC.

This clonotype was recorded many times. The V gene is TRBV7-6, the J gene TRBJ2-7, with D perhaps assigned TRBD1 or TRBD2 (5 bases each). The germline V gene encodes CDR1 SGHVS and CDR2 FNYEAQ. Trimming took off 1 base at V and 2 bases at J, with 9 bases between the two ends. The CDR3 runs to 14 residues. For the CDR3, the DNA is TGTGCCAGCAGCTTAGGGGACCCGACCTACGAGCAGTACTTC. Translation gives CASSLGDPTYEQYF.

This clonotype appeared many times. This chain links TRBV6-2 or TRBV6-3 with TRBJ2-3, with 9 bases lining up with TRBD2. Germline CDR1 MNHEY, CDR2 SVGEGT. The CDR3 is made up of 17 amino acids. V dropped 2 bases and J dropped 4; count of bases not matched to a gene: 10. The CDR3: CASSYHAGGLGPDTQYF. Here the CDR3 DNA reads TGTGCCAGCAGTTACCACGCGGGGGGGTTGGGCCCAGATACGCAGTATTTT.

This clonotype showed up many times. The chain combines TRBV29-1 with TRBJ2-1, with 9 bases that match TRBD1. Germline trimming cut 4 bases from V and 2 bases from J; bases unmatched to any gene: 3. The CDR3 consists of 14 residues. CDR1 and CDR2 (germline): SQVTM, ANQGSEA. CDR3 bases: TGCAGCGTTGTAGGACAGGGGCCCTACAATGAGCAGTTCTTC. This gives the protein CSVVGQGPYNEQFF.

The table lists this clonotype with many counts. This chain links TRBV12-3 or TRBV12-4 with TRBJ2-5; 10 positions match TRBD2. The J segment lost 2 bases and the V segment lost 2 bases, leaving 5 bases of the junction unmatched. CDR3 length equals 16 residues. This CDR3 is CASSLYLAGEQETQYF. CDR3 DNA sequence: TGTGCCAGCAGTTTATACCTAGCGGGAGAACAAGAGACCCAGTACTTC.

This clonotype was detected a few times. The CDR3 loop is CASSPPQGMNTEAFF. CDR3 DNA: TGTGCCAGCTCACCACCACAGGGGATGAACACTGAAGCTTTCTTT. The V call is TRBV18, the J call TRBJ1-1; 7 bases agree with TRBD1. The CDR3 is 15 residues long. Germline V lookup: CDR1 KGHSH, CDR2 LQKENI. Unmatched junction bases numbered 1, after V lost 0 bases and J lost 0 bases.

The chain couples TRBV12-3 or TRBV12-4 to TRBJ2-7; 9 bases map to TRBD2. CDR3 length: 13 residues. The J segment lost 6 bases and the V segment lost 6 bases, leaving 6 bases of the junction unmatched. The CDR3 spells CASRKGLAIEQYF. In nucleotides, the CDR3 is TGTGCCAGCAGGAAAGGACTAGCGATCGAGCAGTACTTC.